Below, one T cell receptor (beta chain) is given with its context. This clonotype has more than one count but fewer than ten. No antigen is known for it. No base qualities exist here, and no much larger clone lies one base off it. The approximately 39 donors, aged about 6 to 95 years, were systemically healthy Caucasian individuals from Russia. Each donor gave 8 to 10 milliliters of peripheral blood, collected into EDTA-treated Vacutainer tubes. Ficoll-Paque density-gradient centrifugation was used to isolate PBMCs, with at least 6.5 million per sample. Total RNA, at least 6 micrograms per sample, was extracted from PBMCs with Trizol reagent. The percentages of naive CD45RAhigh/CD27high T cells were determined by flow cytometry on a PBMC aliquot from every donor. The data stem from a study of blood T cells in healthy people across ages (dated by TCRdb to 2013 to 2016). In the study overall: Template switching captured roughly one uniquely barcoded TCR beta cDNA molecule per two T cells in model experiments. The study analyzed two additional independent replicas of 1 million unique cDNA reads from the same blood draw for two donors, one aged 18 to 30 and one aged 80 or older. The donors were split into four age groups: young (average approximately 16 years), middle-aged (39), aged (about 56) and long-lived (approximately 80). The study measured age-related changes in TCR beta repertoire diversity using deep sequencing normalized with unique cDNA molecular identifiers.

The library came from 5' RACE. Reads for this sample came from an Illumina HiSeq 2500. A second PCR of about 7 to 12 cycles was performed with a sample-barcoded 5' primer and a J-beta primer mix. A template-switch 5' adaptor carrying 12 random nucleotides introduced a unique molecular identifier onto each TCR beta cDNA molecule. Each sample yielded at least 3 million CDR3-containing paired-end reads. First-strand cDNA synthesis was performed from all RNA using the Mint cDNA synthesis kit, with priming by a TRBC-specific oligonucleotide. After uracil-DNA glycosylase treatment, a first 18-cycle PCR used universal primers M1SS and BC2_uni_R on all cDNA. In the paper's pipeline: Normalization of each sample was performed by random selection of 1 million high-quality reads, each carrying a distinct molecular identifier. Instead of being binned into consensus sequences, reads with shared molecular identifiers were discarded. MiTCR, run with a Q25 quality threshold and the strictest error-elimination algorithm, handled CDR3 identification, clonotype clustering and error correction. A nonparametric unseen species model with Euler transformation was used to estimate lower-bound total TCR beta diversity. Clones were called with MiXCR by TCRdb after fastp trimmed the public reads at Q25, and only in-frame beta chains were retained. CDR3 protein duplicates are merged, each entry listing the most common genes and DNA. For this entry, the V and J calls and clone size follow TCRdb and not the study's own pipeline. In this sample the table shows more than 750,000 distinct CDR3 sequences, 25% to 30% of which occur a single time. Of the sample, roughly a tenth falls within the top ten clones.

V and J lose 10 bases and 2 bases, and a span of 19 bases separates them. Including the terminal cysteine and phenylalanine, the CDR3 comprises 15 residues. The read is trimmed to its CDR3 DNA, 45 bases read in frame from base 1. The research as a whole found: The CMV infection status of donors was not known, potentially confounding age-related changes in expanded clonotypes. There was a strong correlation between observed TCR beta diversity and the percentage of naive T cells measured by flow cytometry. The long-lived group showed more naive CD4+ T cells, fewer expanded clones and increased TCR diversity than the aged group, suggesting age selection. As age increased, observed TCR beta diversity per million T cells dropped in a roughly linear way, and a significant reduction was already evident by age around 41. Bulk unsorted PBMC profiling prevented conclusive comparison of naive and antigen-experienced compartments. Estimates of total diversity based on one million sequenced T cells were considered lower bounds and underestimates.

The sample was also reused in another study, on T cells of mothers and their children. The second study's authors report: The donors were nine systemically healthy Caucasian individuals, made up of three mothers and their six children. cDNA synthesis consumed the entire amount of extracted RNA, loaded at 1.5 ug RNA in each 15 ul reaction. In the second PCR, the M1S primer added sample barcodes and 2-4 random nucleotides. Over 9.5 million TCR beta CDR3 reads were obtained for each mother, and approximately 2.9 million reads were obtained for each child. Thymic selection similarly shapes TCR recombination output in related and unrelated pairs, with minor effect from inherited differences. Normalized repertoire overlap in related mother-child pairs was always slightly higher than in unrelated mother-child pairs, but the difference was never significant. Persistent microchimeric T cell clones were not detected, at a sensitivity of roughly 100 clones per million clonotypes. To look for features that set related mother-child pairs apart from unrelated individuals, the researchers ran deep NGS to compare the TCR beta repertoires of mothers and children. The mean age was roughly 44 +/- 4 years for the mothers and approximately 11 +/- 4 years for the children. Libraries were sequenced on Illumina HiSeq 2000 with 100+100 nt paired-end reads after adapter ligation with NEBNext reagents. To prevent cross-contamination, the mother and child libraries were prepared a month apart and were sequenced in separate runs. For each donor, between about 500,000 and 2,200,000 distinct TCR beta clonotypes were identified. Naive TCR beta clonotypes were estimated from low-frequency clonotypes matched to each donor's FACS-determined naive share, without sorting.

Here the chain combines TRBV12-3 or TRBV12-4 and TRBJ2-3; the D assignment is uncertain and may be TRBD1 or TRBD2, with 6 bases supporting each. Sequencing was performed on blood. This TCR was sampled from a woman in her thirties or forties in good health. The CDR3 in this case is CATADLGGITDTQYF. The sequenced DNA: TGTGCCACCGCGGACCTAGGGGGGATCACAGATACGCAGTATTTT.